Shown below are 22 T cell receptor beta chains from a single sample sequenced in a study of cytomegalovirus exposure and HLA in healthy donors. The study ran its PCR with 60 Vbeta and 13 Jbeta primers. The method was immunoSEQ multiplex PCR; TCRdb's version includes in-frame clones alone and lacks a portion of them. The repertoire consists of about 120,000 clones, with over 65% occurring once and the leading ten covering 2.5% to 3.5%. Sequenced sample: PBMCs. These receptors originate from a woman aged 25 to 39 in good health and CMV-seropositive.

Only one count was recorded for this clone. The rearrangement joins TRBV12-5 to TRBJ1-3, with unresolved D. The V end lost 1 base, the J end lost 0 bases, and 7 bases lay between the germline ends. Germline values: CDR1 LGHNT, CDR2 FRNRAP. The CDR3 length is 15 residues. Written as DNA, the CDR3 is TGTGCTAGTGGTTTGGGCCGCGCCTCTGGAAACACCATATATTTT. Translation: CASGLGRASGNTIYF.

This clone occurred once. V and J are TRBV11-2 and TRBJ2-1; tentatively, D is TRBD1 (5 bases). Per the germline V gene, CDR1 is SGHAT and CDR2 is FQNNGV. CDR3 size: 16 residues. Trimming pared 5 bases from V and 9 bases from J, leaving 23 bases between. The CDR3 is CASSALAGSKGVEQFF. CDR3 DNA sequence: TGTGCCAGCAGCGCGCTCGCCGGGTCTAAAGGGGTTGAGCAGTTCTTC. Together with reference TRBV11-2 and TRBJ2-1, the CDR3 gives the full variable domain: EAGVAQSPRYKIIEKRQSVAFWCNPISGHATLYWYQQILGQGPKLLIQFQNNGVVDDSQLPKDRFSAERLKGVDSTLKIQPAKLEDSAVYLCASSALAGSKGVEQFFGPGTRLTVL.

The CDR3 here is CASTGTRSTDTQYF. The CDR3 DNA is TGTGCCAGCACCGGGACTAGAAGCACAGATACGCAGTATTTT. This chain joins TRBV5-4 and TRBJ2-3; TRBD2 matches 8 bases. The CDR3 loop spans 14 amino acids. CDR1 is SGHNT and CDR2 is YYREEE in the germline V gene (reference sequence). With V trimmed by 6 bases and J by 0 bases, 3 bases remained unmatched.

The chain carries TRBV6-6 and TRBJ2-7, with a tentative D call TRBD1 (5 bases). Germline loops: CDR1 MNHNY, CDR2 SVGAGI (reference sequence). CDR3 length: 16 residues. V was cut by 5 bases and J by 5 bases, with 22 bases left in between. The CDR3 here is CASSRTAGWQGDEQYF. Here the CDR3 DNA reads TGTGCCAGCAGTCGCACTGCCGGGTGGCAGGGCGACGAGCAGTACTTC.

This sequence joins TRBV11-1 and TRBJ2-2, with 8 bases fitting TRBD1. In germline, CDR1 is SGHAT, CDR2 FQDESV (reference sequence). The length of the CDR3 is 15 residues. Trimming cost V 3 bases and J 3 bases; bases outside gene matches: 3. The CDR3 here is CASSFPGGDTGELFF. CDR3 DNA sequence: TGTGCCAGCAGCTTCCCAGGGGGCGACACCGGGGAGCTGTTTTTT.

The table lists this clone with a count of one. The chain couples TRBV28 to TRBJ2-7; 8 positions match TRBD2. The CDR3 totals 15 residues. J gave up 0 bases and V 6 bases, and 7 bases lay outside the gene matches. Germline values: CDR1 MDHEN, CDR2 SYDVKM. The CDR3 DNA follows: TGTGCCAGCAGGATTAGCGGGACTTTCTCCTACGAGCAGTACTTC. Translated: CASRISGTFSYEQYF.

The gene calls are TRBV4-1 and TRBJ1-1; TRBD1 is a possible D gene (6 bases). Germline V gives CDR1 MGHRA, CDR2 YSYEKL. The CDR3 consists of 16 residues. The V gene lost 1 base and the J gene lost 3 bases, with 15 bases spanning the gap. As DNA, the CDR3 is TGCGCCAGCAGCCAAGCAGAGACCGAGGGGGACACTGAAGCTTTCTTT. Its translation: CASSQAETEGDTEAFF.

This chain links TRBV15 with TRBJ1-2, with a possible D match to TRBD1 (6 bases). This CDR3 spans 13 amino acids. The V end lost 2 bases, the J end lost 6 bases, and 10 bases lay between the germline ends. CDR1 and CDR2 (germline): LNHNV, YYDKDF (reference sequence). CDR3 bases: TGTGCCACCAGCAGACTCAACAGGGATGGCTACACCTTC. Its translation: CATSRLNRDGYTF.

The V call is TRBV6-5, the J call TRBJ2-2, with D possibly being TRBD1 (8 bases). From germline, CDR1 is MNHEY and CDR2 SVGAGI. The CDR3 has 15 residues. Deletions cut 7 bases from V and 11 bases from J, with 23 bases between. The CDR3 spells CASTTGAGQAVELFF. As DNA, the CDR3 is TGTGCCAGCACCACGGGAGCGGGACAGGCCGTAGAGCTGTTTTTT.

The chain recombines TRBV4-1 with TRBJ2-7; perhaps TRBD2 as D (5 bases). The CDR3 consists of 16 residues. Germline lookup yields CDR1 MGHRA and CDR2 YSYEKL. Trimming shortened V by 1 base and J by 0 bases, and 13 bases separated the two germline ends. CDR3 DNA sequence: TGCGCCAGCAGCCAAGCGGCAGGACTGGGCTCCTACGAGCAGTACTTC. As protein: CASSQAAGLGSYEQYF.

The chain carries TRBV6-5 and TRBJ1-5, with D tentatively TRBD1 (5 bases). Germline V CDR1 and CDR2: MNHEY, SVGAGI. The V gene lost 2 bases and the J gene lost 5 bases, with 13 bases spanning the gap. CDR3 size: 15 residues. CDR3 amino acids: CASSYGQGGDQPQHF. The CDR3 DNA follows: TGTGCCAGCAGTTACGGGCAGGGTGGCGATCAGCCCCAGCATTTT.

V and J are TRBV4-3 and TRBJ1-1, with D possibly TRBD1 on 6 matching bases. Trimming removed 1 base at V and 6 bases at J, with 12 bases between. The CDR3 is 14 amino acids. The germline V gene has CDR1 LGHNA and CDR2 YSLEER. The CDR3 DNA reads as TGCGCCAGCAGCCAAGGGAAGGGGGAGCCTGAAGCTTTCTTT. Residues: CASSQGKGEPEAFF.

This clone was observed a few times. This sequence joins TRBV6-1 and TRBJ1-2, with D unclear. The CDR3 covers 14 residues. Trimming took 5 bases from V and 6 from J, leaving 16 bases between them. Germline V gives CDR1 MNHNS, CDR2 SASEGT. DNA for the CDR3: TGTGCCAGCAGTTTCGGGGTCTTTCCTGATGGCTACACCTTC. This encodes CASSFGVFPDGYTF.

The chain has TRBV6-5 and TRBJ2-5, with 8 bases identical to TRBD1. The CDR3 is made up of 14 amino acids. CDR1 is MNHEY, CDR2 SVGAGI, per germline. V lost 2 bases, J lost 5 bases, and 4 bases stayed unmatched. The CDR3 loop reads CASSYTGGLETQYF. As DNA, the CDR3 is TGTGCCAGCAGTTACACAGGGGGATTGGAGACCCAGTACTTC.

The chain recombines TRBV25-1 with TRBJ2-7; no definite D call. This CDR3 contains 12 residues. The germline gives CDR1 MGHDK, CDR2 SYGVNS. V dropped 5 bases and J dropped 4 bases, with 9 bases sitting between them. The CDR3 reads CASSPGFYEQYF. CDR3 bases: TGTGCCAGCAGTCCGGGTTTTTACGAGCAGTACTTC.

The chain couples TRBV9 to TRBJ2-3, with 9 bases matching TRBD1. With V trimmed by 4 bases and J by 7 bases, 10 bases remained unmatched. Germline assignment: CDR1 SGDLS and CDR2 YYNGEE. The length of the CDR3 is 15 residues. The CDR3 DNA sequence: TGTGCCAGCAGCATCCCCGGGACAGGGACTAATACGCAGTATTTT. It is translated as CASSIPGTGTNTQYF. The full variable domain, rest sourced from reference TRBV9 and TRBJ2-3, is DSGVTQTPKHLITATGQRVTLRCSPRSGDLSVYWYQQSLDQGLQFLIQYYNGEERAKGNILERFSAQQFPDLHSELNLSSLELGDSALYFCASSIPGTGTNTQYFGPGTRLTVL.

The genes are TRBV6-1 and TRBJ2-7, with TRBD2 as a possible D gene (6 bases). V lost 7 bases and J lost 0, with 10 bases in between. Germline lookup yields CDR1 MNHNS and CDR2 SASEGT. CDR3 length: 13 residues. The CDR3 protein is CASTWGDSYEQYF. CDR3 nucleotides: TGTGCCAGCACATGGGGGGACTCCTACGAGCAGTACTTC.

This clone is classed as medium-sized. This rearrangement joins TRBV7-3 to TRBJ2-2; D is unresolved. Germline assignment: CDR1 SGHTA and CDR2 FQGTGA. With 2 bases removed from V and 4 bases from J, the gap between germline ends came to 17 bases. The CDR3 length is 17 residues. The CDR3 protein is CASSLLAIGASTGELFF. The CDR3 DNA reads as TGTGCCAGCAGCTTATTGGCGATTGGTGCTAGCACCGGGGAGCTGTTTTTT.

The V and J genes are TRBV5-1 and TRBJ2-2, with 8 bases fitting TRBD1. Unmatched junction bases numbered 5, after V lost 4 bases and J lost 6 bases. Germline CDR1 is SGHRS and CDR2 is YFSETQ. The CDR3 length is 14 residues. The CDR3 sequence is CASSDQGAAGELFF. The CDR3, as DNA: TGCGCCAGCAGCGATCAGGGGGCAGCCGGGGAGCTGTTTTTT.

The chain has TRBV19 and TRBJ1-2; perhaps TRBD1 as D (5 bases). The length of the CDR3 is 12 residues. CDR1 LNHDA and CDR2 SQIVND come from the germline V gene (reference sequence). V lost 6 bases and J lost 4, with 9 bases in between. In DNA form, the CDR3 reads TGTGCCAGTAGCCTCAGGGCCTATGGCTACACCTTC. Residues: CASSLRAYGYTF.

This chain connects TRBV13 to TRBJ1-2; no clear D gene. This CDR3 is 13 amino acids long. Trimming pared 4 bases from V and 0 bases from J, leaving 6 bases between. Germline loops: CDR1 PRHDT, CDR2 FYEKMQ (reference sequence). CDR3 nucleotide sequence: TGTGCCAGCAGCTCACAATCTAACTATGGCTACACCTTC. This encodes CASSSQSNYGYTF.

The CDR3 sequence is CASSLPPGLPFSTQYF. Here the CDR3 DNA reads TGTGCCAGCAGTTTGCCCCCGGGACTGCCTTTCAGTACGCAGTATTTT. The chain joins TRBV28 to TRBJ2-3, with D maybe TRBD2 (6 bases). The CDR3 runs to 16 residues. CDR1 is MDHEN and CDR2 is SYDVKM in the germline V gene. Between the trimmed V and J ends, which lost 3 bases and 8 bases, there was a span of 21 bases. The entire variable domain, with the rest obtained from reference TRBV28 and TRBJ2-3, is as follows: DVKVTQSSRYLVKRTGEKVFLECVQDMDHENMFWYRQDPGLGLRLIYFSYDVKMKEKGDIPEGYSVSREKKERFSLILESASTNQTSMYLCASSLPPGLPFSTQYFGPGTRLTVL.